This T cell receptor beta chain was profiled in a study of cytomegalovirus exposure and HLA in healthy donors. Broader study findings: A later analysis appeared to link common viral pathogens to several of the most significant clusters.

This clone showed up just a few times. Its specificity is unknown. It was with 60 Vbeta and 13 Jbeta primers that the PCR ran. Produced via immunoSEQ multiplex PCR; TCRdb's table is partial and in-frame only. This table has approximately 200,000 clones, approximately 80% appearing once. The CDR3 has 12 amino acids. Germline V CDR1 and CDR2: MNHNY, SVGAGI (reference sequence). Trimming at V came to 7 bases and at J to 10 bases, leaving 5 bases not matched to a gene. The chain combines TRBV6-6 with TRBJ2-1, with TRBD2 matching 9 bases. This TCR came from a girl aged 10 to 17 in good health and CMV-seronegative. The sequencing input was PBMCs. DNA of the CDR3: TGTGCCAGCAAGACGAGCGGGGGGGAGCAGTTCTTC. Translation gives CASKTSGGEQFF.